This TCR beta chain emerged from a study of cytomegalovirus exposure and HLA in healthy donors. On this clone itself: Its cognate antigen is unknown.

Germline V lookup: CDR1 LGHNT, CDR2 FRNRAP. V dropped 4 bases and J dropped 13 bases, with 16 bases sitting between them. This CDR3 comprises 12 residues. Clones were sequenced by immunoSEQ multiplex PCR, and TCRdb holds only the in-frame ones, with some missing. Found here are 35,000 to 50,000 clones, 93% of them singletons; the top ten hold 2.1%. General observations from the study: According to a subsequent analysis, TCR clusters identified in the first cohort showed a tendency to co-occur across the roughly 120 validation repertoires. Researchers catalogued roughly 150 TCR beta chains as cytomegalovirus-associated.

The chain uses TRBV12-5 and TRBJ1-2; unclear D gene. The receptor's source is a woman aged 18 to 35 in good health and CMV-seronegative. The sample was PBMCs. Here the CDR3 DNA reads TGTGCTAGTGGTTCCACCCCCCGGGGAGTCACCTTC. Translating it yields CASGSTPRGVTF.